These T cell receptor beta chains were read from a single sample in a study of early T cells in non-severe SARS-CoV-2 infection. One entry per CDR3 protein results from TCRdb running MiXCR on the 5' RACE reads. The profile shows around 60,000 distinct CDR3 sequences, under 15% of them singletons. The sequenced sample was whole blood. The receptors originated from an adult who was a healthcare worker with PCR-confirmed SARS-CoV-2 infection or an uninfected control (not recorded which). The CDR3 runs from the conserved cysteine through the conserved F or W. A D gene is named only where the DNA matches it firmly.

>-|TRBJ2-2|TRBV7-8
CASSDLRAGDTGELFF
>-|TRBJ2-5|TRBV5-1
CASSPSTGIQETQYF
>-|TRBJ2-7|TRBV10-2
CASSESYGYEQYF
>-|TRBJ2-5|TRBV7-2
CASSLDGRTQETQYF
>-|TRBJ2-2|TRBV27
CASSSLQGRDTGELFF
>-|TRBJ1-2|TRBV2
CASPLEVIGYTF
>-|TRBJ2-5|TRBV14
CASSHIGTMETQYF
>-|TRBJ1-4|TRBV28
CASSFRVQFATNEKLFF
>-|TRBJ2-3|TRBV10-3
CAISERRGGGPLDTQYF
>-|TRBJ1-5|TRBV10-2
CASSESSGYQPQHF
>-|TRBJ2-3|TRBV28
CASSLFSGSTDTQYF
>TRBD1|TRBJ1-2|TRBV10-3
CATTRRTTGDGYTF
>-|TRBJ2-3|TRBV7-2
CASSYNTDTQYF
>-|TRBJ1-5|TRBV20-1
CSASIQGNSNQPQHF
>-|TRBJ2-7|TRBV2
CASSPQGQGPYEQYF
>TRBD1|TRBJ1-1|TRBV5-1
CASSLAGEYRGREDTEAFF
>-|TRBJ2-3|TRBV5-1
CASSLASLGPTDTQYF
>-|TRBJ2-7|TRBV29-1
CSGGDYEQYF
>TRBD1|TRBJ1-5|TRBV6-2/TRBV6-3
CASSWGQGNQPQHF
>-|TRBJ1-6|TRBV20-1
CSADTTVDNSPLHF